This T cell receptor (beta chain) appears in the sequencing data of a study of long-term antiretroviral therapy in people with HIV. Study conclusions and caveats: It was observed that HIV repertoires exhibited narrower CDR3 length ranges than controls. Clonal expansions arising prior to ART prevailed in the repertoire at every time point.

Cryopreserved PBMC numbered roughly 1-10 million per sample before DNA extraction. The immunoSEQ assay was v3.0, run at survey level. Per-sample TRB depth target: roughly 35,000-50,000 T-cell genomes. Repertoires were generated with immunoSEQ multiplex PCR, while TCRdb's copy carries only in-frame clones and drops some. This sample has 15,000 to 20,000 clones, with roughly 71% found just once. With respect to this clone: The antigen is undetermined.

The CDR3 totals 15 residues. Germline loops: CDR1 SQVTM, CDR2 ANQGSEA. V was clipped by 4 bases and J by 0 bases, with 15 bases between them. The TCR was taken from a woman aged 45-65 years with HIV. The chain employs TRBV29-1 and TRBJ1-1, with D maybe TRBD1 (5 bases). The sample in question was unsorted PBMCs, obtained around 2.5 years before starting antiretroviral therapy. Here the CDR3 reads CSVGGYSFMNTEAFF. The CDR3 DNA reads as TGCAGCGTTGGGGGGTACAGCTTCATGAACACTGAAGCTTTCTTT.